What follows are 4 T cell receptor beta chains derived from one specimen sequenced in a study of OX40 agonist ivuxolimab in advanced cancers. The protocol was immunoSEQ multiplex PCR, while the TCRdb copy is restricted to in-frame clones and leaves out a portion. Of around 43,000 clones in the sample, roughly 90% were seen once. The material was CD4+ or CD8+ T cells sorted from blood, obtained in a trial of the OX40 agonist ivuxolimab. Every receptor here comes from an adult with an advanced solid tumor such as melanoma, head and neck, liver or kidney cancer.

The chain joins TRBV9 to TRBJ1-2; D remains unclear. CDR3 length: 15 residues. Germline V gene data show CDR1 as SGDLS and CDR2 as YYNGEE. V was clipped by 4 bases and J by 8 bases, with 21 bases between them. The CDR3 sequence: CASSFRKLGGGGYTF. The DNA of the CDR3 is TGTGCCAGCAGCTTCCGAAAATTAGGTGGAGGAGGCTACACCTTC. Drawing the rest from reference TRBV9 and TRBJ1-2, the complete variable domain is DSGVTQTPKHLITATGQRVTLRCSPRSGDLSVYWYQQSLDQGLQFLIQYYNGEERAKGNILERFSAQQFPDLHSELNLSSLELGDSALYFCASSFRKLGGGGYTFGSGTRLTVV.

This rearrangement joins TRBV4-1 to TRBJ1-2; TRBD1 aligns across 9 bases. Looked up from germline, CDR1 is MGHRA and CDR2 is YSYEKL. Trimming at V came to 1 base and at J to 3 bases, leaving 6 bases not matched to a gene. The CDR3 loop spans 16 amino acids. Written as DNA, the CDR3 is TGCGCCAGCAGCCAAGTCCTCCGGGACAGGGACTATGGCTACACCTTC. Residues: CASSQVLRDRDYGYTF.

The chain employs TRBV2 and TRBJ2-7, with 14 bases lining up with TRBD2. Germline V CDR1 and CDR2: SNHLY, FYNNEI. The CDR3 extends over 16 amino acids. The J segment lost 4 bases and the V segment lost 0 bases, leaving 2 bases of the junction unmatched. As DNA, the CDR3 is TGTGCCAGCAGTGAAGCCGGGACTAGCGGGAGTTACGAGCAGTACTTC. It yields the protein CASSEAGTSGSYEQYF.

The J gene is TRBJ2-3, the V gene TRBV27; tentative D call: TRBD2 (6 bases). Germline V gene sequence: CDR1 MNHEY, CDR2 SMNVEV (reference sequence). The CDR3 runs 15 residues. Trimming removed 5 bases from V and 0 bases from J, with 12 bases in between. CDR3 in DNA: TGTGCCAGCAGTCCATGGACTATGAGCACAGATACGCAGTATTTT. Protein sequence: CASSPWTMSTDTQYF.